The 26 T cell receptor beta chains reported below all come from one sample, sequenced in a study of identical twins. TCRdb passed the 5' RACE reads through MiXCR, listing each CDR3 protein once. Among approximately 700,000 distinct CDR3 sequences listed, less than 7% were seen once. Sequenced input: naive T cells sorted from blood. All receptors derive from a man younger than 35 in good health.

This clonotype has a handful of counts. V is TRBV7-7 and J is TRBJ2-1; 13 positions agree with TRBD2. Germline V gene lookup returns CDR1 SSHAT and CDR2 FNYEAQ (reference sequence). The V gene end was trimmed by 5 bases and the J gene end by 10 bases; junction bases not matched to a gene: 2. This CDR3 region has 13 residues. CDR3: CASSKGLAGEQFF. CDR3 DNA sequence: TGTGCCAGCAGCAAGGGACTAGCGGGAGAGCAGTTCTTC.

V and J are TRBV15 and TRBJ2-1; TRBD2 is a possible D gene (6 bases). The germline gives CDR1 LNHNV, CDR2 YYDKDF (reference sequence). Trimming removed 1 base from V and 7 bases from J, with 14 bases in between. This CDR3 has 15 residues. The chain's CDR3 is CATSRAPGVKNEQFF. Written as DNA, the CDR3 is TGTGCCACCAGCAGAGCCCCGGGAGTGAAGAATGAGCAGTTCTTC.

This clonotype was picked up many times. This chain joins TRBV29-1 and TRBJ2-3, with D perhaps matching TRBD2 (7 bases). The germline CDR1 and CDR2 sequences are SQVTM and ANQGSEA. The CDR3 contains 20 residues. Trimming stripped 0 bases from V and 1 base from J, with 26 bases between. The chain's CDR3 is CSVEDDSSALGGGGTDTQYF. As DNA, the CDR3 is TGCAGCGTTGAAGACGACAGCTCCGCCTTAGGAGGGGGGGGCACAGATACGCAGTATTTT.

This clonotype was picked up many times. V gene TRBV4-2 combines with J gene TRBJ2-5; 10 nucleotides line up with TRBD1. The germline V gene encodes CDR1 LGHNA and CDR2 YNFKEQ. V was clipped by 0 bases and J by 3 bases; unmatched bases: 10. This CDR3 spans 18 amino acids. CDR3 sequence reads: CASSQENWGQGNEETQYF. CDR3 bases: TGTGCCAGCAGCCAAGAGAATTGGGGACAGGGGAACGAAGAGACCCAGTACTTC.

This clonotype was found many times. The genes are TRBV28 and TRBJ2-7, with TRBD2 matching over 8 bases. This CDR3 comprises 14 residues. Per germline, CDR1 MDHEN and CDR2 SYDVKM. V lost 7 bases to trimming and J lost 3 bases; unmatched junction nucleotides: 8. CDR3 nucleotide sequence: TGTGCCAGCACCCCCGGGACTAGTTTCTACGAGCAGTACTTC. This translates into CASTPGTSFYEQYF.

The V and J genes are TRBV6-5 and TRBJ2-5; 7 nucleotides agree with TRBD2. Germline V gene sequence: CDR1 MNHEY, CDR2 SVGAGI. This CDR3 region has 15 residues. J gave up 1 base and V 4 bases, and 6 bases lay outside the gene matches. The CDR3 loop is CASSSLGGGQETQYF. CDR3 bases: TGTGCCAGCAGTTCCCTTGGGGGGGGCCAAGAGACCCAGTACTTC.

This clonotype came up many times. The chain is built from TRBV29-1 and TRBJ2-5; a weak D match, TRBD1 (6 bases). CDR1 and CDR2 (germline): SQVTM, ANQGSEA. The V gene lost 5 bases and the J gene lost 5 bases, with 18 bases spanning the gap. The CDR3 is made up of 14 amino acids. CDR3 protein: CSVIPSGVRETQYF. The CDR3 coding sequence is TGCAGCGTTATCCCGTCAGGGGTAAGGGAGACCCAGTACTTC.

This clonotype was counted ten times or more. This rearrangement joins TRBV4-2 to TRBJ1-6; D remains unclear. In germline, CDR1 is LGHNA, CDR2 YNFKEQ. V lost 0 bases to trimming and J lost 7 bases, with 10 bases between them. There are 15 residues in the CDR3. In nucleotides, the CDR3 is TGTGCCAGCAGCCAAGAACAGAGCGCCAATTCACCCCTCCACTTT. The encoded protein is CASSQEQSANSPLHF.

This clonotype was recorded at least ten times. The rearrangement uses TRBV29-1 and TRBJ2-7, with D uncertain. The CDR3 runs to 14 residues. The V gene lost 4 bases and the J gene lost 0 bases, with 13 bases spanning the gap. Per the germline V gene, CDR1 is SQVTM and CDR2 is ANQGSEA. The CDR3 nucleotides are TGCAGCGTTGGCGTGACGGAGAGCTCCTACGAGCAGTACTTC. It translates to CSVGVTESSYEQYF.

This clonotype has a handful of counts. This chain uses TRBV28 with TRBJ2-3; 10 bases line up with TRBD2. CDR1 is MDHEN, CDR2 SYDVKM, per germline. The CDR3 covers 15 residues. Trimming cost V 5 bases and J 4 bases; bases outside gene matches: 6. CDR3 sequence: CASSKREGLSDTQYF. The CDR3 DNA is TGTGCCAGCAGTAAGCGGGAGGGCCTGTCAGATACGCAGTATTTT.

About this clonotype: A much larger clone is a single base away; this may be a read error. The V gene is TRBV28, the J gene TRBJ2-1; 11 bases are a match to TRBD2. Germline CDR1 and CDR2: MDHEN and SYDVKM. The CDR3 extends over 15 amino acids. The CDR3 reads CASSLVAGGKNEQLF. The CDR3 DNA reads as TGTGCCAGCAGTTTAGTAGCGGGAGGGAAGAATGAGCAGCTCTTC.

A few counts support this clonotype. The chain joins TRBV20-1 to TRBJ2-5; D gene unclear. Trimming removed 6 bases at V and 5 bases at J, with 7 bases between. The germline CDR1 and CDR2 sequences are DFQATT and SNEGSKA (reference sequence). The CDR3 is 10 residues long. CDR3 bases: TGCAGTGCAGACGGGGAGACCCAGTACTTC. Its protein is CSADGETQYF.

This chain joins TRBV6-1 and TRBJ1-1, with D unresolved. V dropped 0 bases and J dropped 1 base, with 12 bases sitting between them. The length of the CDR3 is 16 residues. Germline V lookup: CDR1 MNHNS, CDR2 SASEGT. In nucleotides, the CDR3 is TGTGCCAGCAGTGAAGCGAGCAGCAGCCGGAACACTGAAGCTTTCTTT. Its translation: CASSEASSSRNTEAFF.

The chain joins TRBV3-1 to TRBJ2-3; D not certain. Per germline, CDR1 LGHDT and CDR2 YNNKEL (reference sequence). Trimming pared 0 bases from V and 4 bases from J, leaving 5 bases between. This CDR3 is 13 amino acids long. CDR3 residues: CASSQEFPDTQYF. The DNA of the CDR3 is TGTGCCAGCAGCCAAGAATTCCCAGATACGCAGTATTTT.

The chain uses TRBV5-1 and TRBJ2-2; 7 bases agree with TRBD1. CDR1 and CDR2 (germline): SGHRS, YFSETQ. V was pared by 7 bases and J by 4 bases, with 13 bases of the junction left unmatched. The CDR3 consists of 16 residues. Here the CDR3 DNA reads TGCGCCAGCTCTGGTCCCCTTCGACAGGGCACCGGGGAGCTGTTTTTT. Protein product: CASSGPLRQGTGELFF.

There are many counts of this clonotype. The J gene is TRBJ2-3, the V gene TRBV29-1, with TRBD2 matching 7 bases. With V trimmed by 7 bases and J by 1 base, 11 bases remained unmatched. The CDR3 totals 15 residues. The germline CDR1 and CDR2 sequences are SQVTM and ANQGSEA. The CDR3 DNA sequence: TGCAGCGAGAGCTACGGCGGGAGCGGCACAGATACGCAGTATTTT. It is translated as CSESYGGSGTDTQYF.

This clonotype was seen ten or more times. The rearrangement uses TRBV11-2 and TRBJ2-7; D uncertain. The germline V and J ends were trimmed by 5 bases and 2 bases, with 7 bases remaining between them. The germline gives CDR1 SGHAT, CDR2 FQNNGV. There are 12 residues in the CDR3. CDR3 coding DNA: TGTGCCAGCAGCCCACTAACCTACGAGCAGTACGTC. Translation: CASSPLTYEQYV.

This clonotype came up many times. Here the CDR3 reads CASSPPTGNYGYTF. The DNA of the CDR3 is TGTGCCAGCAGCCCCCCGACAGGGAACTATGGCTACACCTTC. This chain links TRBV6-1 with TRBJ1-2; 7 bases map to TRBD1. This CDR3 comprises 14 residues. Germline V gives CDR1 MNHNS, CDR2 SASEGT. The V gene end was trimmed by 6 bases and the J gene end by 2 bases; junction bases not matched to a gene: 6.

The V and J genes are TRBV7-8 and TRBJ2-3; 7 bases are shared with TRBD2. In germline, CDR1 is SGHVS, CDR2 FQNEAQ. The CDR3 contains 16 residues. Trimming at V came to 1 base and at J to 0 bases, leaving 4 bases not matched to a gene. Here the CDR3 DNA reads TGTGCCAGCAGCTTAGGGGAGGGAGGCAGCACAGATACGCAGTATTTT. It codes for CASSLGEGGSTDTQYF.

This clonotype was seen at least ten times. This sequence joins TRBV24-1 and TRBJ2-7; D is possibly TRBD2 (5 bases). V shed 3 bases and J shed 9 bases, with 8 bases lying between them. CDR1 is KGHDR and CDR2 is SFDVKD in the germline V gene. The CDR3 length is 11 residues. The CDR3 bases are TGTGCCACCAGTGATCTCGAGGGGCAGTACGTC. Translated: CATSDLEGQYV.

This clonotype was detected ten times or more. The chain links TRBV5-5 to TRBJ2-3, with unresolved D. Germline values: CDR1 SGHKS, CDR2 YYEKEE (reference sequence). V shed 2 bases and J shed 0 bases, with 10 bases lying between them. This CDR3 comprises 15 residues. CDR3 DNA sequence: TGTGCCAGCAGCTTACGGACGGTTAGCACAGATACGCAGTATTTT. It encodes CASSLRTVSTDTQYF. The entire variable domain, with the rest obtained from reference TRBV5-5 and TRBJ2-3, is as follows: DAGVTQSPTHLIKTRGQQVTLRCSPISGHKSVSWYQQVLGQGPQFIFQYYEKEERGRGNFPDRFSARQFPNYSSELNVNALLLGDSALYLCASSLRTVSTDTQYFGPGTRLTVL.

This clonotype was counted many times. The V gene is TRBV7-2, the J gene TRBJ2-4; 9 bases match TRBD1. Germline V gene lookup returns CDR1 SGHTA and CDR2 FQGNSA. CDR3 length: 12 amino acids. Losses at the gene ends were 4 bases for V and 14 bases for J; bases not matched to a gene: 6. The CDR3 DNA reads TGTGCCAGCAGCTCGCGACAGGGGGTTAAGTACTTC. This encodes CASSSRQGVKYF. The entire variable domain, with the rest obtained from reference TRBV7-2 and TRBJ2-4, is as follows: GAGVSQSPSNKVTEKGKDVELRCDPISGHTALYWYRQSLGQGLEFLIYFQGNSAPDKSGLPSDRFSAERTGGSVSTLTIQRTQQEDSAVYLCASSSRQGVKYFGAGTRLSVL.

This clonotype was recorded many times. The rearrangement joins TRBV28 to TRBJ2-3, with no clear D. This CDR3 region has 10 residues. V lost 5 bases and J lost 7, with 4 bases in between. CDR1 and CDR2 (germline): MDHEN, SYDVKM. CDR3 sequence: CASSSNTQYF. CDR3 DNA: TGTGCCAGCAGTAGTAATACGCAGTATTTT.

There are many counts of this clonotype. The chain is built from TRBV28 and TRBJ1-5, with TRBD1 matching over 12 bases. V was pared by 3 bases and J by 5 bases, with 2 bases of the junction left unmatched. CDR1 is MDHEN, CDR2 SYDVKM, per germline. The CDR3 totals 15 residues. The CDR3 sequence: CASSLGTGGYQPQHF. The DNA for the CDR3 is TGTGCCAGCAGTTTGGGGACAGGGGGCTATCAGCCCCAGCATTTT. The entire variable domain, with the rest obtained from reference TRBV28 and TRBJ1-5, is as follows: DVKVTQSSRYLVKRTGEKVFLECVQDMDHENMFWYRQDPGLGLRLIYFSYDVKMKEKGDIPEGYSVSREKKERFSLILESASTNQTSMYLCASSLGTGGYQPQHFGDGTRLSIL.

This clonotype has a count of ten or more. V is TRBV4-1 and J is TRBJ1-6; a possible D gene is TRBD1 (5 bases). CDR1 and CDR2 (germline): MGHRA, YSYEKL. The ends were cut back, 1 base at V and 9 bases at J, with 13 bases in the middle. The length of the CDR3 is 15 residues. CDR3 DNA: TGCGCCAGCAGCCAAGTTCAGGGTTTAGGTTCACCCCTCCACTTT. This translates into CASSQVQGLGSPLHF.

J is TRBJ1-5 and V is TRBV15; 8 nucleotides align to TRBD1. CDR1 is LNHNV and CDR2 is YYDKDF in the germline V gene (reference sequence). The V segment lost 0 bases and the J segment 4 bases; nucleotides outside the gene matches: 5. The CDR3 is made up of 16 amino acids. CDR3 bases: TGTGCCACCAGCAGAGATAGGACAGGGTTGAATCAGCCCCAGCATTTT. Its translation: CATSRDRTGLNQPQHF.